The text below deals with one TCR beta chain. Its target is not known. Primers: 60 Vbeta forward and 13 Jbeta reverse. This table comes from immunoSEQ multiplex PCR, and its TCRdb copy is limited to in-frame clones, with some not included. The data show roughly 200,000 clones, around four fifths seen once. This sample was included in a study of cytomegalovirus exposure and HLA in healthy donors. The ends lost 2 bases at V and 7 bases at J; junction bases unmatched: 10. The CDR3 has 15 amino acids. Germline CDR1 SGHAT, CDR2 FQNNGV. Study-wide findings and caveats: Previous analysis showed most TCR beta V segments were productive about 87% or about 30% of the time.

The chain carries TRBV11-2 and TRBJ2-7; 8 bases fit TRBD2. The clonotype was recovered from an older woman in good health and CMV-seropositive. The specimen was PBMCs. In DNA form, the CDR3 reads TGTGCCAGCAGCTTAATCGGGGGGGATCGTCGAGAGCAGTACTTC. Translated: CASSLIGGDRREQYF.